One sample yielded the 16 T cell receptor beta chains listed below, sequenced in a study of OX40 agonist ivuxolimab in advanced cancers. The protocol was immunoSEQ multiplex PCR, while the TCRdb copy is restricted to in-frame clones and leaves out a portion. The sample records about 61,000 clones, approximately 86% being singletons. Specimen: CD4+ or CD8+ T cells sorted from blood, collected in a trial of the OX40 agonist ivuxolimab. These receptors all stem from an adult with an advanced solid tumor such as melanoma, head and neck, liver or kidney cancer.

This chain joins TRBV2 and TRBJ1-1; 7 positions match TRBD1. Germline CDR1 reads SNHLY; CDR2 reads FYNNEI. V shed 8 bases and J 1 base; nucleotides not matched to a gene: 16. The CDR3 extends over 17 amino acids. This CDR3 reads CASGRTLQGRSNTEAFF. The CDR3 nucleotides are TGTGCCAGCGGCCGCACCTTACAGGGGCGCTCGAACACTGAAGCTTTCTTT. The full variable domain, with the rest looked up from reference TRBV2 and TRBJ1-1, is EPEVTQTPSHQVTQMGQEVILRCVPISNHLYFYWYRQILGQKVEFLVSFYNNEISEKSEIFDDQFSVERPDGSNFTLKIRSTKLEDSAMYFCASGRTLQGRSNTEAFFGQGTRLTVV.

The chain combines TRBV10-3 with TRBJ1-4, with a weak D call TRBD1 (5 bases). The germline CDR1 and CDR2 sequences are ENHRY and SYGVKD. Trimming cost V 3 bases and J 7 bases, with 9 bases left between them. The CDR3 is made up of 13 amino acids. CDR3 protein: CAISDREGEKLFF. The CDR3 DNA sequence: TGTGCCATCAGTGACAGGGAGGGTGAAAAACTGTTTTTT.

V usage is TRBV5-1 and J usage is TRBJ1-2, with 8 bases matching TRBD1. This CDR3 has 16 amino acids. The germline CDR1 and CDR2 sequences are SGHRS and YFSETQ. J was trimmed by 6 bases and V by 0 bases; bases with no gene match: 10. CDR3 in amino acids: CASSLAGQGGGHGYTF. The DNA of the CDR3 is TGCGCCAGCAGCTTGGCCGGACAGGGAGGGGGACATGGCTACACCTTC.

The V call is TRBV11-2, the J call TRBJ2-1, with D tentatively TRBD2 (6 bases). Trimming took 3 bases from V and 3 from J, leaving 12 bases between them. The CDR3 has 15 amino acids. CDR1 and CDR2 (germline): SGHAT, FQNNGV. As DNA, the CDR3 is TGTGCCAGCAGCTTGTCCGGGGGATACTACAATGAGCAGTTCTTC. This sequence encodes CASSLSGGYYNEQFF. The variable domain in full, with the rest retrieved from reference TRBV11-2 and TRBJ2-1, is EAGVAQSPRYKIIEKRQSVAFWCNPISGHATLYWYQQILGQGPKLLIQFQNNGVVDDSQLPKDRFSAERLKGVDSTLKIQPAKLEDSAVYLCASSLSGGYYNEQFFGPGTRLTVL.

For the CDR3, the DNA is TGTGCCAGCAGCGTAGTTAGCGGGGAGCAGTTCTTC. It translates to CASSVVSGEQFF. This rearrangement joins TRBV9 to TRBJ2-1; TRBD2 matches at 7 bases. V lost 0 bases and J lost 10; bases outside the gene matches: 1. The germline CDR1 and CDR2 sequences are SGDLS and YYNGEE. The CDR3 covers 12 residues.

The chain has TRBV20-1 and TRBJ1-3; D unclear. Germline V CDR1 and CDR2: DFQATT, SNEGSKA (reference sequence). Deletions cut 3 bases from V and 4 bases from J, with 4 bases between. This CDR3 spans 11 amino acids. CDR3 in DNA: TGCAGTGCTAGGGGAGGAAACACCATATATTTT. The encoded protein is CSARGGNTIYF.

In DNA, the CDR3 is TGTGCCAGCAGCCAAGTGATAGGTGACTATGGCTACACCTTC. As protein: CASSQVIGDYGYTF. The chain has TRBV4-2 and TRBJ1-2, with no clear D. The CDR3 has 14 amino acids. The V end lost 1 base, the J end lost 3 bases, and 9 bases lay between the germline ends. CDR1 is LGHNA and CDR2 is YNFKEQ in the germline V gene.

This clone occurred a few times. V usage is TRBV21-1 and J usage is TRBJ1-6. TRBV21-1 is a pseudogene segment. The CDR3 loop spans 14 amino acids. CDR3 bases: TGTGCCAGCAACCAAAAGAGAAGGTCTTCACCCCTCCACTTT. It encodes CASNQKRRSSPLHF.

J is TRBJ2-7 and V is TRBV10-2, with a possible D match to TRBD1 (5 bases). Trimming left V 5 bases short and J 3 bases short, with 11 bases between. Germline V gene data show CDR1 as WSHSY and CDR2 as SAAADI. The CDR3 has 13 amino acids. CDR3 bases: TGCGCCAGCAGTTCAGGGCTGGACTACGAGCAGTACTTC. Its translation is CASSSGLDYEQYF.

This clone appeared a single time. V is TRBV21-1 and J is TRBJ1-2. TRBV21-1 is given as a pseudogene. This CDR3 spans 16 amino acids. This CDR3 reads CASSKVAAIANYGYTF. CDR3 nucleotide sequence: TGTGCCAGCAGCAAAGTTGCCGCCATAGCTAACTATGGCTACACCTTC.

The genes are TRBV7-9 and TRBJ2-1; D may be TRBD1 (6 bases). V lost 2 bases, J lost 5 bases, and 13 bases lay in between. Germline CDR1 SEHNR, CDR2 FQNEAQ (reference sequence). The CDR3 runs 15 residues. This chain's CDR3 is CASSLRRDKDNEQFF. The CDR3 DNA reads as TGTGCCAGCAGCTTACGTCGGGACAAGGACAATGAGCAGTTCTTC.

J is TRBJ1-1 and V is TRBV29-1, with a possible D match to TRBD1 (6 bases). The CDR3 runs to 11 residues. V was pared by 7 bases and J by 8 bases, with 14 bases between. Germline CDR1 and CDR2: SQVTM and ANQGSEA. Written as DNA, the CDR3 is TGCAGCGCCTGGGGGGCGAGGGAAGCTTTCTTT. Translation: CSAWGAREAFF. Full variable domain (outside the CDR3, taken from reference TRBV29-1 and TRBJ1-1): SAVISQKPSRDICQRGTSLTIQCQVDSQVTMMFWYRQQPGQSLTLIATANQGSEATYESGFVIDKFPISRPNLTFSTLTVSNMSPEDSSIYLCSAWGAREAFFGQGTRLTVV.

V and J are TRBV2 and TRBJ1-4; D possibly corresponds to TRBD1 (5 bases). The CDR3 extends over 16 amino acids. Per the germline V gene, CDR1 is SNHLY and CDR2 is FYNNEI. V dropped 2 bases and J dropped 9 bases, with 19 bases sitting between them. In nucleotides, the CDR3 is TGTGCCAGCAGTGAAAACAGGCCCGACCTTGGTAAAAAACTGTTTTTT. Encoded protein: CASSENRPDLGKKLFF.

This clone appeared a few times. The chain couples TRBV5-5 to TRBJ1-5; D call uncertain. The CDR3 loop spans 17 amino acids. V lost 1 base and J lost 0, with 14 bases in between. Germline-derived CDR1 and CDR2 are SGHKS and YYEKEE (reference sequence). CDR3 DNA: TGTGCCAGCAGCTTGAGGGTAGTGCGGAATAGCAATCAGCCCCAGCATTTT. It encodes CASSLRVVRNSNQPQHF. The entire variable domain, with the rest obtained from reference TRBV5-5 and TRBJ1-5, is as follows: DAGVTQSPTHLIKTRGQQVTLRCSPISGHKSVSWYQQVLGQGPQFIFQYYEKEERGRGNFPDRFSARQFPNYSSELNVNALLLGDSALYLCASSLRVVRNSNQPQHFGDGTRLSIL.

The rearrangement joins TRBV9 to TRBJ2-2; 14 bases match TRBD2. Germline CDR1 is SGDLS and CDR2 is YYNGEE. The CDR3 loop spans 17 amino acids. Trimming took 3 bases from V and 2 from J; bases not matched to a gene: 3. The CDR3 protein is CASSDGLAGGNTGELFF. The CDR3 bases are TGTGCCAGCAGCGACGGACTAGCGGGGGGTAACACCGGGGAGCTGTTTTTT.

This chain links TRBV4-1 with TRBJ2-2; D perhaps matches TRBD2 (5 bases). Germline CDR1 MGHRA, CDR2 YSYEKL. The ends were cut back, 6 bases at V and 7 bases at J, with 15 bases in the middle. This CDR3 spans 14 amino acids. The CDR3 is CASRPGTNYGELFF. CDR3 sequence (DNA): TGCGCCAGCAGGCCGGGAACCAACTACGGGGAGCTGTTTTTT.